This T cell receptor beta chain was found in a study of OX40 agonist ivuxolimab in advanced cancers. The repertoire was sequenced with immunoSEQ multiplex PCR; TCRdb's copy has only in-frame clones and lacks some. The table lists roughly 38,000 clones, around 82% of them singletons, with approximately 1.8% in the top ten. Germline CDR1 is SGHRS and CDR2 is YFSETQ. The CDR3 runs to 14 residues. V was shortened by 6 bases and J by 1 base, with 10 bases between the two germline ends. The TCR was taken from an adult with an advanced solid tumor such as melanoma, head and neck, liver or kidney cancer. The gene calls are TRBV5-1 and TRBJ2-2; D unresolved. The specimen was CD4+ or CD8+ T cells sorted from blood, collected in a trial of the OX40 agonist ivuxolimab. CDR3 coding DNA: TGCGCCAGCACCTTACGGCAGAACACCGGGGAGCTGTTTTTT. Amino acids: CASTLRQNTGELFF.